This T cell receptor beta chain was obtained from a study of T cell responses to AZD1222 COVID-19 vaccine. Study overall: Second doses were pooled across both intervals (about 4 or about 12 weeks).

The data were produced by immunoSEQ multiplex PCR, yet TCRdb's version contains in-frame clones alone and is incomplete. The sample lists about 170,000 clones, 90% occurring once. Germline V lookup: CDR1 SGHVS, CDR2 FQNEAQ. This CDR3 is 15 amino acids long. Deletions cut 3 bases from V and 3 bases from J, with 14 bases between. General study findings and limits: Spike regions recognized by vaccine-associated CD4 TCRs spanned the protein, led by 160-218 and 743-854. Only a handful of AZD1222 recipients, roughly 6 in all, had baseline seropositivity.

A word on this clone: The antigen is undetermined.

This TCR derives from an adult in good health. This rearrangement joins TRBV7-8 to TRBJ1-2; D remains unclear. Specimen: peripheral blood, collected on day 0 of AZD1222 vaccination. Here the CDR3 DNA reads TGTGCCAGCAGCTTGGTCGCAGGAACGCACTATGGCTACACCTTC. This encodes CASSLVAGTHYGYTF.